Below, one T cell receptor (beta chain) is given with its context. This CDR3 is 14 amino acids long. Germline V CDR1 and CDR2: SGHTA, FQGTGA. V gave up 3 bases and J gave up 7 bases; unmatched junction bases: 7. The sample belongs to a study of control samples from healthy donors and cancer patients. Produced via immunoSEQ multiplex PCR; TCRdb's table is partial and in-frame only. Among about 70,000 clones, 94% were seen once, and the ten largest hold 2.8%. The sequencing input was blood. V is TRBV7-3 and J is TRBJ1-1; 8 bases are a match to TRBD1. The sequence derives from a young woman in good health. The CDR3 DNA reads TGTGCCAGCAGCTTGGGACAGGCCGGCAGTGAAGCTTTCTTT. Translated, it gives CASSLGQAGSEAFF.